These T cell receptor beta chains were read from a single sample in a study of shared clonotypes between healthy human individuals. This table comes from immunoSEQ multiplex PCR, and its TCRdb copy is limited to in-frame clones, with some not included. The sample lists about 710,000 clones, roughly 72% occurring once. What was sequenced was memory CD4+ T cells sorted from blood. All receptors come from a woman in her twenties or thirties in good health. The CDR3 runs from the conserved cysteine through the conserved F or W. D genes are given only for firm matches. Size values are once, few and many counts, or a class for expanded clones, and some rows have none.

v_call,d_call,clone_size,j_call,cdr3_aa,cdr3_nt
TRBV19,.,many,TRBJ2-2,CASRSGPNTGELFF,TGTGCCAGTAGATCGGGGCCGAACACCGGGGAGCTGTTTTTT
TRBV5-1,TRBD2,.,TRBJ2-7,CASSHSSSGYEQYF,TGCGCCAGCTCACATTCGTCTAGCGGCTACGAGCAGTACTTC
TRBV28,.,.,TRBJ1-2,CASSSGIGTRRSTNYGYTF,TGTGCCAGCAGTTCAGGGATCGGGACACGAAGGAGCACGAACTATGGCTACACCTTC
TRBV7-9,.,many,TRBJ2-3,CASSLEGDTQYF,TGTGCCAGCAGCTTAGAAGGCGATACGCAGTATTTT
TRBV30,.,.,TRBJ2-1,CALEPLAVSYNEQFF,TGTGCCTTGGAACCCCTAGCTGTCTCCTACAATGAGCAGTTCTTC
TRBV6-4,TRBD1,.,TRBJ2-1,CASSEDAGQGNNEQFF,TGTGCCAGCAGTGAAGACGCGGGACAGGGAAACAATGAGCAGTTCTTC
TRBV10-1,.,few,TRBJ2-1,CASSPRGERGNNEQFF,TGCGCCAGCAGCCCACGGGGCGAACGGGGCAACAATGAGCAGTTCTTC
TRBV9,.,.,TRBJ2-2,CASSVYDVTGELFF,TGTGCCAGCAGCGTGTATGACGTCACCGGGGAGCTGTTTTTT
TRBV2,.,once,TRBJ2-5,CASGFVQETQYF,TGTGCCAGCGGGTTCGTCCAAGAGACCCAGTACTTC
TRBV5-4,TRBD2,.,TRBJ2-3,CASSLGGAGGSTDTQYF,TGTGCCAGCAGCCTGGGCGGAGCGGGAGGCAGCACAGATACGCAGTATTTT
TRBV11-2,.,.,TRBJ2-7,CASPGQGVFEQYF,TGTGCCAGCCCGGGACAAGGGGTATTCGAGCAGTACTTC